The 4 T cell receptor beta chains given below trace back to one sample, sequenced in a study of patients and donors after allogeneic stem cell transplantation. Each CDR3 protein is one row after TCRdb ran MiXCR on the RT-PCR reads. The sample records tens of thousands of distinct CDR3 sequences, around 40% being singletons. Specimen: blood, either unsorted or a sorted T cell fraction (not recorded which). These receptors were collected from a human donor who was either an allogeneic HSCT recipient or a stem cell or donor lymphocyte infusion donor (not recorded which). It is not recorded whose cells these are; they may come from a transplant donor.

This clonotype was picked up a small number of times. The CDR3 here is CASSDVGDRGDTEAFF. The DNA of the CDR3 is TGCGCCAGCAGCGACGTGGGGGACAGGGGTGACACTGAAGCTTTCTTT. V and J are TRBV10-1 and TRBJ1-1; 10 positions agree with TRBD1. Germline values: CDR1 WNHNN, CDR2 SYGVQD (reference sequence). V shed 6 bases, J shed 3 bases, and the junction held 10 bases outside the gene matches. This CDR3 spans 16 amino acids.

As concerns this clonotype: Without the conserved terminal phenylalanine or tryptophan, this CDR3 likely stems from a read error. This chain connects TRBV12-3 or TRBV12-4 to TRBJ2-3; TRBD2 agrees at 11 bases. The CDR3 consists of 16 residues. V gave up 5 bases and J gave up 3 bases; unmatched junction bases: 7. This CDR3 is CASSPTSGNHTDTQYL. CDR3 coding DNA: TGTGCCAGCAGTCCGACTAGCGGGAATCATACAGATACGCAGTATTTG.

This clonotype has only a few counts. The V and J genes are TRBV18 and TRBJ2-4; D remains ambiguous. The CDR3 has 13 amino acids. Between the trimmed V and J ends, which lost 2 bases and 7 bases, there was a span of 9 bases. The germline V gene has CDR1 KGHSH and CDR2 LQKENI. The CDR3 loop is CASSPASVNIQYF. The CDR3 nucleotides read TGTGCCAGCTCACCAGCCTCGGTGAACATTCAGTACTTC.

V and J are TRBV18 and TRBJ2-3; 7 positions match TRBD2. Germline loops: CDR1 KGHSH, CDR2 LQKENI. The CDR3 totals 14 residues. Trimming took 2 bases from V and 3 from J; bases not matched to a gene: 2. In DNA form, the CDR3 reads TGTGCCAGCTCACCAAGCGGGGCTACAGATACGCAGTATTTT. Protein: CASSPSGATDTQYF. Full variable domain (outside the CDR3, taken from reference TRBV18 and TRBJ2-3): NAGVMQNPRHLVRRRGQEARLRCSPMKGHSHVYWYRQLPEEGLKFMVYLQKENIIDESGMPKERFSAEFPKEGPSILRIQQVVRGDSAAYFCASSPSGATDTQYFGPGTRLTVL.